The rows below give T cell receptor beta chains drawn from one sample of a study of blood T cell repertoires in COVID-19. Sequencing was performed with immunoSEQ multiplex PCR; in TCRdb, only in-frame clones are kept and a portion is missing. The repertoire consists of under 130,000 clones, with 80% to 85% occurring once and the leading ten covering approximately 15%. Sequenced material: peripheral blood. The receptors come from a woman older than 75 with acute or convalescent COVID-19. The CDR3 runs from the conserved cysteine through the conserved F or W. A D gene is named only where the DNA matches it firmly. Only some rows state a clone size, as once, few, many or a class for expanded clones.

CDR3 DNA: TGTGCCAGCAGTGGGTTAACAGGGGGCCAAGAGACCCAGTACTTC
CDR3 protein: CASSGLTGGQETQYF
clone size: -
D gene: TRBD1
V gene: TRBV2
J gene: TRBJ2-5

CDR3 DNA: TGTGCCAGCAGCCAAGTTATTACAGCAGATACGCAGTATTTT
CDR3 protein: CASSQVITADTQYF
clone size: -
D gene: -
V gene: TRBV3-1/TRBV3-2
J gene: TRBJ2-3

CDR3 DNA: TGTGCCATCTATACTCAAGGGGCGGACGAGCAGTACTTC
CDR3 protein: CAIYTQGADEQYF
clone size: -
D gene: -
V gene: TRBV5-4
J gene: TRBJ2-7

CDR3 DNA: TGTGCCAGCACTGAGGGACTAGCAGGGGAGACCCAGTACTTC
CDR3 protein: CASTEGLAGETQYF
clone size: -
D gene: TRBD2
V gene: TRBV2
J gene: TRBJ2-5

CDR3 DNA: TGTGCCAGCAGCCTCGGGACAGGGGCCCCACTCGGGGAGCTGTTTTTT
CDR3 protein: CASSLGTGAPLGELFF
clone size: few
D gene: TRBD1
V gene: TRBV5-4
J gene: TRBJ2-2

CDR3 DNA: TGCGCCAGCAGATTAGATGCAACTAATGAAAAACTGTTTTTT
CDR3 protein: CASRLDATNEKLFF
clone size: -
D gene: -
V gene: TRBV5-1
J gene: TRBJ1-4

CDR3 DNA: TGTGCCACCAGCAGAGCCGCAGGGACAGGGATCTACGAGCAGTACTTC
CDR3 protein: CATSRAAGTGIYEQYF
clone size: -
D gene: TRBD1
V gene: TRBV15
J gene: TRBJ2-7

CDR3 DNA: TGTGCCATCAGAGGGGCGGATAATTCACCCCTCCACTTT
CDR3 protein: CAIRGADNSPLHF
clone size: -
D gene: -
V gene: TRBV10-3
J gene: TRBJ1-6

CDR3 DNA: TGCAGCGTACTCTGGGGGCCAAACACTGAAGCTTTCTTT
CDR3 protein: CSVLWGPNTEAFF
clone size: -
D gene: -
V gene: TRBV29-1
J gene: TRBJ1-1

CDR3 DNA: TGTGCCAGCACCACACAGGGGGGGCAAGAGACCCAGTACTTC
CDR3 protein: CASTTQGGQETQYF
clone size: -
D gene: -
V gene: TRBV28
J gene: TRBJ2-5

CDR3 DNA: TGTGCCAGCAGTCACCTAGGACAGATGAACACTGAAGCTTTCTTT
CDR3 protein: CASSHLGQMNTEAFF
clone size: -
D gene: -
V gene: TRBV28
J gene: TRBJ1-1

CDR3 DNA: TGTGCCAGCGGTTTTAGGGACAGTAATGAAAAACTGTTTTTT
CDR3 protein: CASGFRDSNEKLFF
clone size: -
D gene: TRBD1
V gene: TRBV27
J gene: TRBJ1-4

CDR3 DNA: TGTGCCAGCAGCTCTACCCGGACAGGGCGAGGCTACACCTTC
CDR3 protein: CASSSTRTGRGYTF
clone size: -
D gene: TRBD1
V gene: TRBV6-2/TRBV6-3
J gene: TRBJ1-2

CDR3 DNA: TGTGCCAGCAGCTTAGGGCAGCTCCTAGGGGACTATGGCTACACCTTC
CDR3 protein: CASSLGQLLGDYGYTF
clone size: -
D gene: -
V gene: TRBV7-8
J gene: TRBJ1-2

CDR3 DNA: TGCGCCAGCAGCCAAGATCACACCACTGAAGCTTTCTTT
CDR3 protein: CASSQDHTTEAFF
clone size: -
D gene: -
V gene: TRBV4-3
J gene: TRBJ1-1